This paragraph covers one T cell receptor beta chain sequence. The data are from a study of blood T cell repertoires in COVID-19. Overall study: Some COVID-19 samples were acute and others convalescent; all came from the United States, Italy and Spain. T cells, B-cell-depleted T cells, or PBMCs provided the cDNA or gDNA that served as material.

Original methodology: For nucleated cells, counts were estimated from reference gene primer amplification. Measured with immunoSEQ multiplex PCR; TCRdb has only the in-frame clones, and not every one. V and J calls and clone size are given by that table; D and trimming were obtained from the DNA. The table has a few hundred thousand clones, 80% seen once. This CDR3 spans 17 amino acids. Between the trimmed V and J ends, which lost 8 bases and 1 base, there was a span of 20 bases. Germline CDR1 is MDHEN and CDR2 is SYDVKM. The sequencing input was peripheral blood. This receptor was identified in a human donor in a cohort sampled during active COVID-19. J is TRBJ2-2 and V is TRBV28, with a possible D match to TRBD1 (6 bases). CDR3 sequence: CASLGRWETGNTGELFF. The CDR3 DNA reads as TGTGCCAGCCTAGGGCGTTGGGAGACAGGGAACACCGGGGAGCTGTTTTTT.